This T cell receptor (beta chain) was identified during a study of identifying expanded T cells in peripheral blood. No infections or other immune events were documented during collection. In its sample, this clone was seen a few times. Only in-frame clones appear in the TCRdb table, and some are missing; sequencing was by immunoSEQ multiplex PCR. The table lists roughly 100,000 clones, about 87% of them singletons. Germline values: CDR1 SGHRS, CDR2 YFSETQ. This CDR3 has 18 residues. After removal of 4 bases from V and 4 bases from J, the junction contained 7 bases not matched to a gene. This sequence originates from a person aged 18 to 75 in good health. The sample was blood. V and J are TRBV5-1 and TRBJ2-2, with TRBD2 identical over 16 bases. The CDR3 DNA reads TGCGCCAGCAGCCGAGCCGGGACTAGCGGGAGGGCCACCGGGGAGCTGTTTTTT. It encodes CASSRAGTSGRATGELFF.